This entry is about one TCR beta chain. The entry originates in a study of blood T cell repertoires in COVID-19. Study-wide background: From T cells, B-cell-depleted T cells, or PBMCs came the material, which was cDNA or gDNA.

Original data processing: Quantification of nucleated cells was approximated via reference gene primer amplification. The table came from immunoSEQ multiplex PCR; TCRdb's copy has only in-frame clones and leaves some out. For V, J and clone size, that table is used; D and trimming come from the DNA. The table includes fewer than 7,500 clones, 75% to 90% detected once. Germline V gene data show CDR1 as SNHLY and CDR2 as FYNNEI. The CDR3 loop spans 13 amino acids. J lost 9 bases, V lost 4 bases, and 6 bases had no gene match. The TCR sequence derives from a human donor with active COVID-19. The donor label of this sample is uncertain. The V and J genes are TRBV2 and TRBJ2-1; 7 nucleotides match TRBD2. The sample was peripheral blood. CDR3 residues: CASSGSREGEQFF. The CDR3 nucleotides read TGTGCCAGCAGTGGGTCCAGGGAGGGTGAGCAGTTCTTC.